This TCR beta chain was sequenced for a study of metastatic and nonmetastatic thyroid tumors. Study in general: Repertoires of blood and of tissue (tumor or nodule) from malignant and benign thyroid patients were compared.

Original handling: In papillary thyroid cancer, a distant-metastasis classifier was built using CDR3 differences across clinicopathological groups. TCRdb re-analyzed the PCR reads through MiXCR. TCRdb's processing, not the study's, gives the V and J calls here. The sample records fewer than 20,000 clones, around 23% being singletons. Ahead of thyroid surgery, no patient had received treatment of any kind. Trimming took 2 bases from V and 1 from J; bases not matched to a gene: 9. The germline V gene has CDR1 SGHRS and CDR2 YFSETQ. CDR3 size: 18 residues. This receptor was obtained from a female donor with papillary thyroid cancer or a benign thyroid nodule (not recorded which). Some clones in this sample may be carry-over from other donors' samples. The chain employs TRBV5-1 and TRBJ2-7; 13 nucleotides align to TRBD2. Sample: adjacent normal tissue. The DNA for the CDR3 is TGCGCCAGCAGCTTAGAACCGGGACTAGCGGGACAGTCCTACGAGCAGTACTTC. This gives the protein CASSLEPGLAGQSYEQYF.